These 28 T cell receptor beta chains originate from one sample sequenced in a study of vaccination and CD4 T cells after COVID-19. Their antigen targets remain unknown. Treatment denoted: roughly ten-day PBMC culture with coronavirus spike peptide pools or control peptides (ViraFEST assay). Sequenced with the Oncomine TCR Beta short-read assay was DNA taken from cultured CD4+ T cells. TCRdb independently ran MiXCR on the PCR reads; one entry per CDR3 protein. The data hold some 5,100 distinct CDR3 sequences, with 46% observed a single time. Sample: CD4+ T cells from blood, cultured in vitro. The source is a human donor who had recovered from COVID-19.

The V call is TRBV7-9, the J call TRBJ1-4; D might be TRBD1 (6 bases). With 4 bases removed from V and 8 bases from J, the gap between germline ends came to 20 bases. CDR3 size: 16 residues. Germline CDR1 and CDR2: SEHNR and FQNEAQ (reference sequence). As DNA, the CDR3 is TGTGCCAGCAGCTGGAGTGGGGTAGGGGGGGGCGAAAAACTGTTTTTT. Translation: CASSWSGVGGGEKLFF.

The chain recombines TRBV20-1 with TRBJ1-1; D not resolved. Trimming shortened V by 8 bases and J by 3 bases, and 19 bases separated the two germline ends. The CDR3 has 14 amino acids. Germline V gene lookup returns CDR1 DFQATT and CDR2 SNEGSKA (reference sequence). The CDR3 reads CSSTPPAGYTEAFF. CDR3 sequence (DNA): TGCAGTTCCACGCCCCCGGCAGGATACACTGAAGCTTTCTTT.

This clonotype is termed hyperexpanded. V and J are TRBV7-2 and TRBJ2-2; TRBD2 is a possible D gene (6 bases). In germline, CDR1 is SGHTA, CDR2 FQGNSA. CDR3 length equals 15 residues. V gave up 5 bases and J gave up 1 base, with 11 bases separating them. DNA for the CDR3: TGTGCCAGCAGCCCCCCCGGGGGGAACACCGGGGAGCTGTTTTTT. Its protein product is CASSPPGGNTGELFF.

This clonotype was seen a handful of times. The rearrangement joins TRBV6-5 to TRBJ1-1; TRBD1 agrees at 11 bases. Unmatched junction bases numbered 11, after V lost 2 bases and J lost 0 bases. The CDR3 is made up of 19 amino acids. Germline values: CDR1 MNHEY, CDR2 SVGAGI. CDR3 sequence reads: CASSYPSTGQGALNTEAFF. As DNA, the CDR3 is TGTGCCAGCAGTTACCCCTCTACTGGACAGGGGGCCTTGAACACTGAAGCTTTCTTT.

The rearrangement uses TRBV7-8 and TRBJ1-2; D gene uncertain. Germline loops: CDR1 SGHVS, CDR2 FQNEAQ. This CDR3 is 14 amino acids long. V was cut by 5 bases and J by 3 bases, with 13 bases left in between. The CDR3 coding sequence is TGTGCCAGCAGCCTAGGGCAGAAAGACTATGGCTACACCTTC. Amino acids: CASSLGQKDYGYTF.

The chain has TRBV2 and TRBJ2-1, with 8 bases matching TRBD2. Germline V gene sequence: CDR1 SNHLY, CDR2 FYNNEI. J was trimmed by 8 bases and V by 0 bases; bases with no gene match: 6. The CDR3 loop spans 15 amino acids. The CDR3 nucleotides read TGTGCCAGCAGTGAAGCGGGACTAGGTATGGATGAGCAGTTCTTC. Residues: CASSEAGLGMDEQFF.

This clonotype appeared a few times. This chain links TRBV6-5 with TRBJ1-6, with a weak D call TRBD1 (5 bases). This CDR3 has 13 amino acids. Germline V gene data show CDR1 as MNHEY and CDR2 as SVGAGI. The V end was cut by 0 bases, the J end by 11 bases, with 8 bases between. CDR3 DNA sequence: TGTGCCAGCAGTTACTCGATAGGGGCACCCCTCCACTTT. As protein: CASSYSIGAPLHF.

The rearrangement links TRBV5-4 to TRBJ1-1, with D possibly TRBD1 on 5 matching bases. V was shortened by 5 bases and J by 1 base, with 15 bases between the two germline ends. CDR3 length: 15 amino acids. CDR1 SGHNT and CDR2 YYREEE come from the germline V gene (reference sequence). CDR3 loop: CASSWGGNGNTEAFF. CDR3 bases: TGTGCCAGCAGTTGGGGGGGGAATGGGAACACTGAAGCTTTCTTT.

The chain is built from TRBV15 and TRBJ1-1; D is unresolved. This CDR3 spans 15 amino acids. The germline V gene has CDR1 LNHNV and CDR2 YYDKDF (reference sequence). Trimming shortened V by 1 base and J by 5 bases, and 14 bases separated the two germline ends. For the CDR3, the DNA is TGTGCCACCAGCAGAGGCCGAATAGCCTATACTGAAGCTTTCTTT. Its protein product is CATSRGRIAYTEAFF.

This clonotype is large. V and J are TRBV30 and TRBJ1-5, with D perhaps TRBD1 (5 bases). Germline assignment: CDR1 GTSNPN and CDR2 SVGIG (reference sequence). The CDR3 consists of 14 residues. The ends were cut back, 0 bases at V and 6 bases at J, with 12 bases in the middle. In DNA form, the CDR3 reads TGTGCCTGGAGTGTTTCGGGGGGGGGTCAGCCCCAGCATTTT. This codes for CAWSVSGGGQPQHF.

J is TRBJ1-1 and V is TRBV7-2; 8 bases match TRBD1. The germline V gene encodes CDR1 SGHTA and CDR2 FQGNSA. The CDR3 consists of 15 residues. After removal of 5 bases from V and 0 bases from J, the junction contained 5 bases not matched to a gene. CDR3 sequence reads: CASSAPDRVNTEAFF. For the CDR3, the DNA is TGTGCCAGCAGCGCCCCGGACAGGGTGAACACTGAAGCTTTCTTT.

This clonotype has only a few counts. The CDR3 spells CASSLTSGPYNEQFF. CDR3 bases: TGTGCCAGCAGTTTGACTAGCGGCCCCTACAATGAGCAGTTCTTC. This chain uses TRBV6-5 with TRBJ2-1; the match to TRBD2 covers 9 bases. The CDR3 runs 15 residues. Germline CDR1 reads MNHEY; CDR2 reads SVGAGI. V shed 4 bases and J 2 bases; nucleotides not matched to a gene: 3.

The chain employs TRBV20-1 and TRBJ2-3, with 8 bases matching TRBD2. Germline V lookup: CDR1 DFQATT, CDR2 SNEGSKA (reference sequence). V trimming: 0 bases; J trimming: 7 bases; junction bases outside the gene matches: 9. This CDR3 comprises 15 residues. CDR3 sequence reads: CSARDSRGGRNTQYF. For the CDR3, the DNA is TGCAGTGCTAGAGATAGCCGGGGGGGGAGGAATACGCAGTATTTT.

This clonotype was detected only a few times. This chain joins TRBV7-8 and TRBJ1-3, with 7 bases lining up with TRBD1. The length of the CDR3 is 14 residues. Germline CDR1 reads SGHVS; CDR2 reads FQNEAQ. Trimming took 5 bases from V and 4 from J; bases not matched to a gene: 5. The CDR3 region is CASSHRGPGNTIYF. CDR3 DNA: TGTGCCAGCAGCCACAGGGGCCCCGGAAACACCATATATTTT.

The V and J genes are TRBV2 and TRBJ2-7; the match to TRBD1 covers 12 bases. The CDR3 is 14 amino acids. J lost 4 bases, V lost 6 bases, and 4 bases had no gene match. Per germline, CDR1 SNHLY and CDR2 FYNNEI. The CDR3, as DNA: TGTGCCAGCAGGGGGACAGGGGGCACATACGAGCAGTACTTC. Translated, it gives CASRGTGGTYEQYF.

By sample share, this clonotype is large. The J gene is TRBJ2-1, the V gene TRBV7-8; D may be TRBD2 (5 bases). CDR1 SGHVS and CDR2 FQNEAQ come from the germline V gene. Trimming pared 1 base from V and 10 bases from J, leaving 11 bases between. This CDR3 comprises 13 residues. The CDR3 spells CASSLGPSGEQFF. Here the CDR3 DNA reads TGTGCCAGCAGCTTAGGACCCTCGGGGGAGCAGTTCTTC.

The chain employs TRBV9 and TRBJ2-3; D unresolved. This CDR3 contains 13 residues. The V end lost 7 bases, the J end lost 2 bases, and 11 bases lay between the germline ends. Germline values: CDR1 SGDLS, CDR2 YYNGEE. CDR3 in amino acids: CASGIRPTDTQYF. CDR3 DNA: TGTGCCAGCGGAATTAGGCCCACAGATACGCAGTATTTT.

This chain links TRBV11-3 with TRBJ2-2, with a weak D call TRBD2 (5 bases). With 5 bases removed from V and 1 base from J, the gap between germline ends came to 14 bases. Germline V gene sequence: CDR1 SGHNT, CDR2 YENEEA. The CDR3 covers 16 residues. The CDR3 bases are TGTGCCAGCAGCGGGTCGACTACCAAGAACACCGGGGAGCTGTTTTTT. Protein product: CASSGSTTKNTGELFF.

This clonotype was observed a few times. V and J are TRBV6-2 or TRBV6-3 and TRBJ1-4, with a weak D call TRBD1 (6 bases). Germline values: CDR1 MNHEY, CDR2 SVGEGT. The CDR3 extends over 13 amino acids. Trimming removed 11 bases at V and 10 bases at J, with 20 bases between. The CDR3 is CAGKGDLGGKLFF. In DNA, the CDR3 is TGTGCCGGGAAGGGGGACCTCGGTGGAAAACTGTTTTTT.

J is TRBJ1-6 and V is TRBV30; D is unclear. Germline V gene data show CDR1 as GTSNPN and CDR2 as SVGIG (reference sequence). Trimming shortened V by 0 bases and J by 10 bases, and 10 bases separated the two germline ends. The CDR3 totals 13 residues. The CDR3 bases are TGTGCCTGGAGTGTATATAGGGAGTCACCCCTCCACTTT. The encoded protein is CAWSVYRESPLHF. The entire variable domain, with the rest obtained from reference TRBV30 and TRBJ1-6, is as follows: SQTIHQWPATLVQPVGSPLSLECTVEGTSNPNLYWYRQAAGRGLQLLFYSVGIGQISSEVPQNLSASRPQDRQFILSSKKLLLSDSGFYLCAWSVYRESPLHFGNGTRLTVT.

This clonotype was seen a few times. This chain uses TRBV11-2 with TRBJ2-1; a weak D match, TRBD2 (5 bases). The CDR3 is 14 residues long. Germline loops: CDR1 SGHAT, CDR2 FQNNGV. The ends were cut back, 4 bases at V and 8 bases at J, with 15 bases in the middle. The CDR3 DNA reads as TGTGCCAGCAGCTACCGGGGTGGGCTTTATGAGCAGTTCTTC. Translation gives CASSYRGGLYEQFF.

This clonotype was detected only a few times. The chain recombines TRBV6-1 with TRBJ1-2, with 11 bases aligning to TRBD1. The CDR3 runs 18 residues. Germline CDR1 is MNHNS and CDR2 is SASEGT. V was clipped by 6 bases and J by 8 bases; unmatched bases: 20. For the CDR3, the DNA is TGTGCCAGCAGACCTCACCAGCCGGGACAGGGGGGGGAGGGAGGCTACACCTTC. It encodes CASRPHQPGQGGEGGYTF.

This chain connects TRBV6-1 to TRBJ2-3; D is uncertain. Germline-derived CDR1 and CDR2 are MNHNS and SASEGT. The CDR3 length is 13 residues. Trimming stripped 6 bases from V and 5 bases from J, with 12 bases between. The CDR3 sequence is CASRALKGDTQYF. DNA of the CDR3: TGTGCCAGCAGGGCGCTTAAAGGAGATACGCAGTATTTT.

V gene TRBV11-2 combines with J gene TRBJ1-1, with TRBD1 matching over 7 bases. The CDR3 is made up of 14 amino acids. The germline gives CDR1 SGHAT, CDR2 FQNNGV. V dropped 7 bases and J dropped 7; count of bases not matched to a gene: 12. CDR3 loop: CASTDVRGRGEAFF. CDR3 nucleotide sequence: TGTGCCAGCACCGATGTGAGGGGGCGGGGTGAAGCTTTCTTT.

The J gene is TRBJ1-4, the V gene TRBV30; D remains ambiguous. V lost 2 bases and J 5 bases, leaving 9 bases between the germline ends. CDR3 length: 13 residues. Germline assignment: CDR1 GTSNPN and CDR2 SVGIG (reference sequence). CDR3 nucleotides: TGTGCCTGGAGTCGTCAGGCAAATGAAAAACTGTTTTTT. It translates to CAWSRQANEKLFF.

The chain combines TRBV18 with TRBJ1-3; weak D call: TRBD1 (5 bases). Trimming removed 8 bases from V and 2 bases from J, with 25 bases in between. The CDR3 consists of 18 residues. Germline V lookup: CDR1 KGHSH, CDR2 LQKENI. The CDR3 loop is CASLPSELGTVAGNTIYF. The CDR3 nucleotides read TGTGCCAGCCTTCCGTCCGAGTTAGGGACCGTCGCTGGAAACACCATATATTTT. The whole variable domain, filled in from reference TRBV18 and TRBJ1-3, reads NAGVMQNPRHLVRRRGQEARLRCSPMKGHSHVYWYRQLPEEGLKFMVYLQKENIIDESGMPKERFSAEFPKEGPSILRIQQVVRGDSAAYFCASLPSELGTVAGNTIYFGEGSWLTVV.

The rearrangement links TRBV28 to TRBJ2-7, with 7 bases lining up with TRBD2. After removal of 1 base from V and 2 bases from J, the junction contained 8 bases not matched to a gene. The CDR3 consists of 16 residues. Per germline, CDR1 MDHEN and CDR2 SYDVKM. In DNA form, the CDR3 reads TGTGCCAGCAGTTTATCCCGGACTAGTTTCCCCTACGAGCAGTACTTC. Residues: CASSLSRTSFPYEQYF.

This sequence joins TRBV5-4 and TRBJ2-7, with TRBD2 identical over 8 bases. Germline CDR1 is SGHNT and CDR2 is YYREEE (reference sequence). After removal of 6 bases from V and 2 bases from J, the junction contained 13 bases not matched to a gene. CDR3 size: 16 residues. The CDR3 region is CASTSGGGPFPYEQYF. In DNA, the CDR3 is TGTGCCAGCACCTCTGGCGGGGGGCCATTCCCCTACGAGCAGTACTTC.